This TCR beta chain is drawn from a study of T cell repertoires in cytomegalovirus infection (dated 2019 in TCRdb). A note on the overall study: Donor HLA type was relevant to the analysis, as public TCR beta signatures indicated carriage of CMV infection together with the matching HLA type.

On this clonotype: No cognate antigen has been identified for it. No base quality information exists; no much larger clone differs at one position.

The research as a whole found: In both this cohort and an independent cohort of some 380 donors, the cumulative frequency of public TCR beta family members distinguished carriers of CMV infection plus the relevant HLA type. The ex vivo response was dominated by HLA-C-restricted CMV-specific TCR beta clonotypes, which also provided the single most frequent clonotype in two of eight donors.

Instrument on record: Illumina HiSeq 1500. TCRdb reworked the public reads: Q25 trimming with fastp, MiXCR clone assembly, productive beta chains retained. Every distinct CDR3 protein forms one entry, paired with its most common genes and DNA. The sample contains approximately 320,000 distinct CDR3 sequences, over 7.5% of them found a single time. The ten largest clones represent 3.5% to 4.5% of the sample. V is reduced by 2 bases and J by 4 bases, leaving a spacing of 12 bases between them. The cysteine opens and the phenylalanine closes a CDR3 of 15 amino acids. The only DNA kept is the CDR3, 45 bases in frame from the first base. CDR1 and CDR2 are read off the germline V gene as MGHRA and YSYEKL.

The TCR comes from a human donor in good health (CMV status not recorded). Some clones in this sample may be carry-over from other donors' samples. The rearrangement joined TRBV4-1 to TRBJ2-1; the D gene cannot be named for sure. The sequencing sample was made of PBMCs. Read as DNA, the sequence is TGCGCCAGCAGCCAATCGGTCCTTCTTTACAATGAGCAGTTCTTC. Its protein is CASSQSVLLYNEQFF.